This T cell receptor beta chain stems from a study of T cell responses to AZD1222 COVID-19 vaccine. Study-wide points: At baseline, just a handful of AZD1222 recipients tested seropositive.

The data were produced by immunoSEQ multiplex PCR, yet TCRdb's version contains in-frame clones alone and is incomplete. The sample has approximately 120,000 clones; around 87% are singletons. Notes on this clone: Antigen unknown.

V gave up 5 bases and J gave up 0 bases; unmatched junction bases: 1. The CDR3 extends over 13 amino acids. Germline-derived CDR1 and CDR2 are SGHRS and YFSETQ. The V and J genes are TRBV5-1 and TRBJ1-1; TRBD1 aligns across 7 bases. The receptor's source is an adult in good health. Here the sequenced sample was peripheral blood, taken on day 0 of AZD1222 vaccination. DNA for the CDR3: TGCGCCAGCAGACAGGGGTTGAACACTGAAGCTTTCTTT. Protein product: CASRQGLNTEAFF.